This section outlines one T cell receptor (beta chain) sequence together with its context. The sample belongs to a study of blood T cell repertoires in COVID-19. Data came from immunoSEQ multiplex PCR; TCRdb stores just in-frame clones and leaves some out. The sample gives around 300,000 clones, 88% of which show up once; 2% to 2.5% is in the top ten. Germline trimming cut 4 bases from V and 16 bases from J; bases unmatched to any gene: 10. The germline gives CDR1 SGHKS, CDR2 YYEKEE (reference sequence). The CDR3 consists of 12 residues. The sample consisted of PBMCs or T cells enriched from blood (not recorded which). This clonotype was sampled from a woman aged 60-75 years in a cohort exposed to, infected with or recovered from COVID-19 (not recorded which). The chain joins TRBV5-5 to TRBJ1-4; 7 bases are shared with TRBD1. DNA of the CDR3: TGTGCCAGCAGCCCTTCCCCCGGGACAGAGTTTTTT. Amino acids: CASSPSPGTEFF.